This record looks at one T cell receptor (beta chain) sequence and its context. This entry is derived from a study of tumor T cells in aggressive B-cell lymphoma. Germline CDR1 reads MNHNY; CDR2 reads SVGAGI (reference sequence). Trimming pared 2 bases from V and 7 bases from J, leaving 18 bases between. The CDR3 has 15 residues. Here immunoSEQ multiplex PCR was the method, and the copy in TCRdb shows in-frame clones only, minus some. Counted here are about 9,900 clones, 70% to 90% occurring once; the ten biggest clones make up 4.3%. Sequencing used tumor tissue. The receptor comes from an adult with diffuse large B cell lymphoma. The chain links TRBV6-6 to TRBJ2-7, with a tentative D call TRBD2 (6 bases). DNA for the CDR3: TGTGCCAGCAGTTACACCGACCTAGCGTCAAGGGAGCAGTACTTC. Its protein product is CASSYTDLASREQYF.